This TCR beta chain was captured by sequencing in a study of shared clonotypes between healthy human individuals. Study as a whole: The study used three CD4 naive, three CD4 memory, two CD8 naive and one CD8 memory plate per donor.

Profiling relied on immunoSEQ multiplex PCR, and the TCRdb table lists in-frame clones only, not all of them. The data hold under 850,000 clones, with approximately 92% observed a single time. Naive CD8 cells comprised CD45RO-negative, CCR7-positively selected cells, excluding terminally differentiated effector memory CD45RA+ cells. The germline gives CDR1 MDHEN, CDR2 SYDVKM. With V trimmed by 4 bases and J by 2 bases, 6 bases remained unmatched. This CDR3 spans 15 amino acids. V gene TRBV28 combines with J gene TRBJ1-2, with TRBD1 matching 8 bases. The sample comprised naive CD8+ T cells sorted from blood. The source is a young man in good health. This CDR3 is CASSSPGQVNYGYTF. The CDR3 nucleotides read TGTGCCAGCAGTTCTCCGGGACAGGTGAACTATGGCTACACCTTC.